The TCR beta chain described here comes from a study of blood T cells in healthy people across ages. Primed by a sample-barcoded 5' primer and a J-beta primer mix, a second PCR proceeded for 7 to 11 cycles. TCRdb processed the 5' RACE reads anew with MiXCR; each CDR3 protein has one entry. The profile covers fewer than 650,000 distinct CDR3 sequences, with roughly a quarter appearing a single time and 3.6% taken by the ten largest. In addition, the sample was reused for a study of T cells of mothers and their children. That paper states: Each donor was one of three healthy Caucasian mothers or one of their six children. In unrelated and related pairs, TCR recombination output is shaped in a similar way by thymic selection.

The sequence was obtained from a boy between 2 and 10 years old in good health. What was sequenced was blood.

CDR3 bases: TGTGCCAGCAGCTTAGTCCCTACTTCCTACGAGCAGTACTTC. Translation gives CASSLVPTSYEQYF. The chain links TRBV7-8 to TRBJ2-7; D uncertain. V was trimmed by 1 base and J by 1 base, leaving 8 bases between them. The CDR3 is 14 amino acids. The germline gives CDR1 SGHVS, CDR2 FQNEAQ.